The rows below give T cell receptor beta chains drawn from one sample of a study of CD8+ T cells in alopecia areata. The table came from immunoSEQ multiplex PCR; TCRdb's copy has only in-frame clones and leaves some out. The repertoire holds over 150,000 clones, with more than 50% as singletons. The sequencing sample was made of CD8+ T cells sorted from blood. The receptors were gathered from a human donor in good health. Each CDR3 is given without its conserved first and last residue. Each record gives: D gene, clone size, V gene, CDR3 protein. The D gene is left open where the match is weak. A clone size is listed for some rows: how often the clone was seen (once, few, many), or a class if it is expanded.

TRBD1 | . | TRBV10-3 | AIRGTGNSPLH
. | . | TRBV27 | ASSLSANQPQH
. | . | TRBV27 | ASSFPGQNTEAF
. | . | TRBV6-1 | ASKGGAAQY
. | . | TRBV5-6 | ASSLERTENYGYT
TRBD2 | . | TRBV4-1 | ASSPSSGEAKNIQY
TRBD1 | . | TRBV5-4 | ASSFGTGAYEQY
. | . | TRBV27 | ASSSNTGELF
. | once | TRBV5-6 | ASSLDPKSYT
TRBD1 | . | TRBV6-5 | ASSPTGGLNSPLH
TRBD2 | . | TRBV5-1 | ASSPHSSGRNTGELF
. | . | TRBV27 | ASSRWANTGELF
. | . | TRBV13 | ASSLGVGYTEAF
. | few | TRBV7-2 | ASSLATASGANVLT
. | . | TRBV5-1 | ASSEGLGGTDTQY
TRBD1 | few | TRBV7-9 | ASSFGGTGEAF
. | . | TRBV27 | ASLRALQETQY
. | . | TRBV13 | ASSLVGGNTEAF
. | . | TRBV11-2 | ASSNGISYGYT
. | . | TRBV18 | ASSPMGGDKPRNYEQY
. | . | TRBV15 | ATSRERDYQGETQY
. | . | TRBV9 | ASSRGSQGNQPQH
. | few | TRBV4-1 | ASSQEYGEGANVLT
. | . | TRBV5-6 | ASSLRSFRDHDGYT